Below are 31 T cell receptor beta chains sequenced from a single sample in a study of T-cell reconstitution after alpha-beta-depleted transplantation in children. TCRbeta library preparation incorporated unique molecular identifiers. MiXCR was run by TCRdb on the PCR reads, yielding one entry per CDR3 protein. Among 200,000 to 250,000 distinct CDR3 sequences, approximately 8.4% were seen once, and the ten largest hold about a third. This material consisted of PBMCs, mostly from graft donor cells, taken 360 days after TCRalphabeta/CD19-depleted stem cell transplant. These receptors were collected from a male patient under 10 years old who had a stem cell transplant for acute myeloid leukemia, so the T cells may come from the graft donor.

On this clonotype itself: A read error is possible here, since a much larger clone lies one base away. The CDR3 end shows no conserved phenylalanine or tryptophan, and so a read error is likely. The chain joins TRBV7-2 to TRBJ1-1, with 8 positions matching TRBD1. Unmatched junction bases numbered 4, after V lost 4 bases and J lost 0 bases. This CDR3 has 15 amino acids. Germline loops: CDR1 SGHTA, CDR2 FQGNSA. The CDR3 DNA reads TGTGCCAGCAGCTCATGGACAGGGCTGAACACTGAAGCTTTCTCT. Translating it yields CASSSWTGLNTEAFS.

The chain carries TRBV6-5 and TRBJ1-2; 9 nucleotides agree with TRBD1. The length of the CDR3 is 16 residues. Germline V CDR1 and CDR2: MNHEY, SVGAGI. The V gene end was trimmed by 8 bases and the J gene end by 0 bases; junction bases not matched to a gene: 10. CDR3 region: CASHRGGQGSNYGYTF. CDR3 in DNA: TGTGCCAGCCATAGAGGAGGACAGGGGTCTAACTATGGCTACACCTTC.

The rearrangement uses TRBV5-1 and TRBJ1-1; D call uncertain. The CDR3 is 16 residues long. The germline CDR1 and CDR2 sequences are SGHRS and YFSETQ. Trimming took off 2 bases at V and 4 bases at J, with 18 bases between the two ends. Here the CDR3 DNA reads TGCGCCAGCAGCTTATACCCTAGAACGGGGTTCACTGAAGCTTTCTTT. It translates to CASSLYPRTGFTEAFF.

DNA of the CDR3: TGTGCCATCAGTGGGAGGACTAGCGGGATTGTTAAGCAGTTCTTC. Protein: CAISGRTSGIVKQFF. This chain uses TRBV10-3 with TRBJ2-1; TRBD2 agrees at 12 bases. The CDR3 totals 15 residues. V shed 4 bases, J shed 11 bases, and the junction held 9 bases outside the gene matches. Germline CDR1 and CDR2: ENHRY and SYGVKD.

The sample holds a few counts of this clonotype. The gene calls are TRBV2 and TRBJ2-7; a weak D match, TRBD2 (6 bases). CDR3 length: 15 amino acids. With 8 bases removed from V and 1 base from J, the gap between germline ends came to 18 bases. Germline V gene lookup returns CDR1 SNHLY and CDR2 FYNNEI. CDR3 sequence reads: CASRILGGHSYEQYF. In DNA, the CDR3 is TGTGCCAGCCGAATCCTAGGAGGGCATTCCTACGAGCAGTACTTC.

The J gene is TRBJ2-7, the V gene TRBV12-5; tentatively, D is TRBD1 (6 bases). CDR3 size: 16 residues. The V gene's germline CDR1 is LGHNT and CDR2 FRNRAP. V shed 5 bases and J shed 3 bases, with 20 bases lying between them. The CDR3 spells CASGPGRTLQGYEQYF. The CDR3 DNA sequence: TGTGCTAGTGGTCCCGGCAGAACCTTACAGGGCTACGAGCAGTACTTC.

The chain carries TRBV2 and TRBJ2-5; 9 bases fit TRBD1. The CDR3 is 14 residues long. V lost 1 base and J lost 9; bases outside the gene matches: 6. Germline V CDR1 and CDR2: SNHLY, FYNNEI. The CDR3 loop is CASSEVKGQGPQYF. CDR3 sequence (DNA): TGTGCCAGCAGTGAAGTAAAAGGACAGGGGCCCCAGTACTTC.

The V call is TRBV20-1, the J call TRBJ2-2, with no clear D. Between the trimmed V and J ends, which lost 3 bases and 0 bases, there was a span of 14 bases. Germline V CDR1 and CDR2: DFQATT, SNEGSKA (reference sequence). This CDR3 spans 16 amino acids. The CDR3 DNA follows: TGCAGTGCTAGTCCCCTCCAGCGTCCGAACACCGGGGAGCTGTTTTTT. Amino acid sequence: CSASPLQRPNTGELFF.

V is TRBV7-2 and J is TRBJ1-1; D is possibly TRBD1 (5 bases). This CDR3 region has 16 residues. Between the trimmed V and J ends, which lost 0 bases and 1 base, there was a span of 12 bases. Germline loops: CDR1 SGHTA, CDR2 FQGNSA. The CDR3 bases are TGTGCCAGCAGCTTAGCTCGGGGGATTGGGAACACTGAAGCTTTCTTT. Translation: CASSLARGIGNTEAFF.

This clonotype came up many times. This rearrangement joins TRBV12-3 or TRBV12-4 to TRBJ2-7; no firm D call. The CDR3 covers 16 residues. V lost 4 bases and J 1 base, leaving 17 bases between the germline ends. This chain's CDR3 is CASSSPKDGISYEQYF. CDR3 DNA sequence: TGTGCCAGCAGTTCCCCAAAGGACGGAATTTCCTACGAGCAGTACTTC.

Many counts were recorded for this clonotype. The chain combines TRBV12-3 or TRBV12-4 with TRBJ2-1; the D is unclear. Deletions cut 0 bases from V and 4 bases from J, with 13 bases between. This CDR3 is 16 amino acids long. This CDR3 is CASSLAVLIPYNEQFF. CDR3 DNA sequence: TGTGCCAGCAGTTTAGCGGTCCTCATACCATACAATGAGCAGTTCTTC.

The rearrangement uses TRBV11-2 and TRBJ2-7, with 7 bases fitting TRBD1. V was clipped by 6 bases and J by 6 bases; unmatched bases: 11. CDR1 is SGHAT and CDR2 is FQNNGV in the germline V gene. The CDR3 sequence is 14 residues long. This chain's CDR3 is CASRQRDRLSEQYF. As DNA, the CDR3 is TGTGCCAGCAGACAAAGGGACAGATTAAGCGAGCAGTACTTC.

This clonotype was seen only a few times. V is TRBV5-1 and J is TRBJ2-5; D is undetermined. The germline gives CDR1 SGHRS, CDR2 YFSETQ. The V gene lost 4 bases and the J gene lost 0 bases, with 4 bases spanning the gap. This CDR3 spans 12 amino acids. The CDR3: CASSQNQETQYF. The DNA of the CDR3 is TGCGCCAGCAGCCAAAACCAAGAGACCCAGTACTTC.

This clonotype showed up just a few times. V and J are TRBV6-5 and TRBJ1-3; 8 positions agree with TRBD1. J lost 4 bases, V lost 6 bases, and 8 bases had no gene match. The CDR3 is 15 amino acids. CDR1 and CDR2 from the germline V gene are MNHEY and SVGAGI. Here the CDR3 reads CASSYPTGEGNTIYF. The CDR3 coding sequence is TGTGCCAGCAGCTACCCGACAGGGGAAGGAAACACCATATATTTT.

As to this clonotype: One base away lies a much larger clone, so this may be a sequencing read error. The V gene is TRBV5-1, the J gene TRBJ2-3; D is possibly TRBD2 (5 bases). The CDR3 contains 13 residues. CDR1 is SGHRS, CDR2 YFSETQ, per germline. DNA of the CDR3: TGCGCCAGCAGGCACGCTAGCAAAGATACGCAGTATTTT. This gives the protein CASRHASKDTQYF.

The V call is TRBV11-2, the J call TRBJ2-4, with D maybe TRBD2 (6 bases). Trimming took 3 bases from V and 9 from J, leaving 12 bases between them. The CDR3 is 13 residues long. Germline CDR1 SGHAT, CDR2 FQNNGV. In DNA, the CDR3 is TGTGCCAGCAGCTTTCCGAGGGAGGCCATTCAGTACTTC. It specifies CASSFPREAIQYF.

There are many counts of this clonotype. This sequence joins TRBV5-6 and TRBJ1-3; 7 positions match TRBD1. This CDR3 contains 16 residues. The V gene's germline CDR1 is SGHDT and CDR2 YYEEEE. Trimming took 4 bases from V and 0 from J; bases not matched to a gene: 7. CDR3 DNA: TGTGCCAGCAGCCCGTGGGACAGTCTCTCTGGAAACACCATATATTTT. Encoded protein: CASSPWDSLSGNTIYF.

This clonotype was picked up many times. Relative to the germline gene, one junction end is altered; a read error may explain this. The chain recombines TRBV10-3 with TRBJ2-2; D unclear. Germline V gene sequence: CDR1 ENHRY, CDR2 SYGVKD. The CDR3 covers 14 residues. The CDR3 nucleotides are TGTGCCATCAGTGGTACAGCGAATACCGGGGAGCTGTTTTTT. Protein sequence: CAISGTANTGELFF.

CDR3 sequence reads: CASSLGDTSGNTIYF. Here the CDR3 DNA reads TGTGCCAGCAGTTTAGGTGATACCTCTGGAAACACCATATATTTT. The gene calls are TRBV12-3 or TRBV12-4 and TRBJ1-3; D is unresolved. Trimming stripped 1 base from V and 0 bases from J, with 7 bases between. The CDR3 length is 15 residues.

This clonotype was seen repeatedly, ten times or more. The chain recombines TRBV18 with TRBJ2-5; possibly TRBD1 or TRBD2 for D (6 bases each). Germline-derived CDR1 and CDR2 are KGHSH and LQKENI. V lost 3 bases and J lost 1, with 12 bases in between. The length of the CDR3 is 15 residues. In DNA form, the CDR3 reads TGTGCCAGCTCACCGATGGGGGGCCTCCAAGAGACCCAGTACTTC. Translated: CASSPMGGLQETQYF. Filled out from reference TRBV18 and TRBJ2-5, the complete variable domain reads NAGVMQNPRHLVRRRGQEARLRCSPMKGHSHVYWYRQLPEEGLKFMVYLQKENIIDESGMPKERFSAEFPKEGPSILRIQQVVRGDSAAYFCASSPMGGLQETQYFGPGTRLLVL.

This clonotype has just a few counts. The chain is built from TRBV5-1 and TRBJ2-1; 10 bases line up with TRBD2. The CDR3 contains 16 residues. Germline V gene sequence: CDR1 SGHRS, CDR2 YFSETQ. Trimming took 0 bases from V and 4 from J; bases not matched to a gene: 4. CDR3 region: CASSLAGTSVYNEQFF. The CDR3 DNA is TGCGCCAGCAGCTTGGCCGGGACTAGCGTTTACAATGAGCAGTTCTTC.

The chain is built from TRBV5-1 and TRBJ1-1; the D is unclear. Trimming left V 2 bases short and J 4 bases short, with 15 bases between. CDR1 and CDR2 (germline): SGHRS, YFSETQ. This CDR3 has 15 amino acids. CDR3: CASSFGHASATEAFF. The DNA of the CDR3 is TGCGCCAGCAGCTTTGGGCACGCGTCGGCCACTGAAGCTTTCTTT.

In its sample, this clonotype was seen a few times. The genes are TRBV4-3 and TRBJ2-1, with D unclear. The CDR3 spans 12 residues. V lost 0 bases and J lost 10, with 7 bases in between. CDR1 and CDR2 (germline): LGHNA, YSLEER. The CDR3 nucleotides are TGCGCCAGCAGCCAAGATCGAGGCGAGCAGTTCTTC. Translated: CASSQDRGEQFF.

This clonotype showed up many times. The chain is built from TRBV20-1 and TRBJ1-1, with TRBD1 matching 8 bases. V was clipped by 2 bases and J by 0 bases; unmatched bases: 5. The germline V gene encodes CDR1 DFQATT and CDR2 SNEGSKA (reference sequence). The CDR3 length is 15 residues. DNA of the CDR3: TGCAGTGCTAGAACAGGGGGTACTTTGAACACTGAAGCTTTCTTT. This codes for CSARTGGTLNTEAFF.

This clonotype was picked up many times. This chain links TRBV5-6 with TRBJ2-2; the match to TRBD1 covers 7 bases. Germline CDR1 is SGHDT and CDR2 is YYEEEE. The ends lost 4 bases at V and 5 bases at J; junction bases unmatched: 8. The CDR3 contains 15 residues. CDR3 nucleotide sequence: TGTGCCAGCAGCATCACAGGGGTAGGGACCGGGGAGCTGTTTTTT. Translated: CASSITGVGTGELFF.

This clonotype was counted many times. V usage is TRBV7-9 and J usage is TRBJ1-5; no clear D. Trimming shortened V by 4 bases and J by 8 bases, and 6 bases separated the two germline ends. Germline lookup yields CDR1 SEHNR and CDR2 FQNEAQ (reference sequence). This CDR3 has 11 residues. DNA of the CDR3: TGTGCCAGCAGCTCCGGGGAGCCCCAGCATTTT. Protein sequence: CASSSGEPQHF.

This clonotype occurred a few times. V is TRBV25-1 and J is TRBJ1-1; TRBD1 aligns across 8 bases. J was trimmed by 4 bases and V by 0 bases; bases with no gene match: 13. This CDR3 has 18 residues. CDR1 and CDR2 from the germline V gene are MGHDK and SYGVNS. The CDR3: CASSEYSQGAPAGTEAFF. CDR3 nucleotides: TGTGCCAGCAGTGAATATTCCCAGGGGGCCCCAGCGGGCACTGAAGCTTTCTTT.

Concerning this clonotype itself: This clone may be a read error of a much larger clone one base away. No conserved phenylalanine or tryptophan is present at the end of the CDR3, so a read error is the likely explanation. This rearrangement joins TRBV5-1 to TRBJ1-1, with D perhaps TRBD1 (5 bases). Germline-derived CDR1 and CDR2 are SGHRS and YFSETQ. The CDR3 has 14 residues. V lost 0 bases and J lost 3, with 9 bases in between. The CDR3 here is CASSLEGQDTEAFC. The CDR3 nucleotides read TGCGCCAGCAGCTTGGAGGGGCAGGACACTGAAGCTTTCTGT.

This clonotype was seen only a few times. This chain links TRBV7-9 with TRBJ2-5; the D is unclear. The ends were cut back, 5 bases at V and 9 bases at J, with 16 bases in the middle. The CDR3 sequence is 13 residues long. Germline CDR1 SEHNR, CDR2 FQNEAQ (reference sequence). CDR3 sequence reads: CASSPLGSQAQYF. For the CDR3, the DNA is TGTGCCAGCAGCCCCCTAGGGTCTCAGGCCCAGTACTTC. The variable domain in full, completed from reference TRBV7-9 and TRBJ2-5, reads DTGVSQNPRHKITKRGQNVTFRCDPISEHNRLYWYRQTLGQGPEFLTYFQNEAQLEKSRLLSDRFSAERPKGSFSTLEIQRTEQGDSAMYLCASSPLGSQAQYFGPGTRLLVL.

In this sample, this clonotype turned up many times. The gene calls are TRBV5-8 and TRBJ1-2, with a tentative D call TRBD1 (6 bases). The CDR3 length is 14 residues. Deletions cut 4 bases from V and 2 bases from J, with 12 bases between. The V gene's germline CDR1 is SGHTS and CDR2 YDEGEE. CDR3 nucleotide sequence: TGTGCCAGCAGCCAAACAGGGCCCAACTATGGCTACACCTTC. This codes for CASSQTGPNYGYTF.

The chain couples TRBV10-3 to TRBJ2-5; 12 bases fit TRBD2. The V gene's germline CDR1 is ENHRY and CDR2 SYGVKD. V lost 3 bases and J lost 2; bases outside the gene matches: 4. The CDR3 contains 16 residues. CDR3 region: CAISDFGLAGQETQYF. In DNA form, the CDR3 reads TGTGCCATCAGTGACTTCGGACTAGCGGGGCAAGAGACCCAGTACTTC.